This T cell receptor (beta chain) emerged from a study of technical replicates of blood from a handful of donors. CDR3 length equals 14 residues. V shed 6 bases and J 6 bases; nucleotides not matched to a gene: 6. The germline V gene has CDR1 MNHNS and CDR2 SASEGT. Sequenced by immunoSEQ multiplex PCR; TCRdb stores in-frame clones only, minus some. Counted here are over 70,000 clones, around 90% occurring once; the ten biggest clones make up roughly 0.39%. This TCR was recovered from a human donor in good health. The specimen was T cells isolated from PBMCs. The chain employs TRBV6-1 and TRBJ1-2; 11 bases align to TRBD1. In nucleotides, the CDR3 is TGTGCCAGCAGGGGACAGGGGGGGTTAGATGGCTACACCTTC. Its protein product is CASRGQGGLDGYTF.